Sequencing of this TCR beta chain was carried out in a study of beta chain features in type 1 diabetes. Germline CDR1 MGHRA, CDR2 YSYEKL. The CDR3 length is 20 residues. V shed 0 bases, J shed 2 bases, and the junction held 12 bases outside the gene matches. Study results and limitations: In all four CD4+ subsets, TCRB CDR3 length was significantly, moderately reduced in type 1 diabetes.

Reverse transcribing all isolated RNA meant expressed TCRB transcripts were sequenced. Repertoires were generated with immunoSEQ multiplex PCR, while TCRdb's copy carries only in-frame clones and drops some. The profile shows some 240,000 clones, 15% to 20% of them singletons. On this clone: Antigen specificity is unknown.

V gene TRBV4-1 combines with J gene TRBJ2-7; TRBD2 matches at 14 bases. Source material: naive CD4+ T cells from blood. The TCR was taken from a man between 25 and 39 years old with type 1 diabetes. The CDR3 is CASSQDPPGLAGDRAYEQYF. The CDR3 region has the DNA TGCGCCAGCAGCCAAGATCCTCCGGGACTAGCGGGAGATAGAGCCTACGAGCAGTACTTC.